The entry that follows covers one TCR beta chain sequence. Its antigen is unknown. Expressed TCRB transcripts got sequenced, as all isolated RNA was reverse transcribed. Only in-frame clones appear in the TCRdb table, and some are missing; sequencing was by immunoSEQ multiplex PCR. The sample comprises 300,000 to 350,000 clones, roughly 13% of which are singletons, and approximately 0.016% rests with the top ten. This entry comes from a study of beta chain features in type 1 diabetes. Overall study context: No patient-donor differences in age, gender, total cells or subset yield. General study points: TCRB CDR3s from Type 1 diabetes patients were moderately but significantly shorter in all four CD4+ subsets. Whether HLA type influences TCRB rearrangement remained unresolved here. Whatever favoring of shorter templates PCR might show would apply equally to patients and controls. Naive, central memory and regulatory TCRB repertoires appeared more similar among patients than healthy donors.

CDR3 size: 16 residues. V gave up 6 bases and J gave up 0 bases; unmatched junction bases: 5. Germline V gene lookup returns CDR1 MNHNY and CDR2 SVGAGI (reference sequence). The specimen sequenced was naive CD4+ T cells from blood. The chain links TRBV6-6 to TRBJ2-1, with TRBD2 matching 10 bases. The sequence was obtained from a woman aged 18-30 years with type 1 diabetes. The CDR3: CASSWTSGRSYNEQFF. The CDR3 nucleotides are TGTGCCAGCAGCTGGACTAGCGGCCGCTCCTACAATGAGCAGTTCTTC.